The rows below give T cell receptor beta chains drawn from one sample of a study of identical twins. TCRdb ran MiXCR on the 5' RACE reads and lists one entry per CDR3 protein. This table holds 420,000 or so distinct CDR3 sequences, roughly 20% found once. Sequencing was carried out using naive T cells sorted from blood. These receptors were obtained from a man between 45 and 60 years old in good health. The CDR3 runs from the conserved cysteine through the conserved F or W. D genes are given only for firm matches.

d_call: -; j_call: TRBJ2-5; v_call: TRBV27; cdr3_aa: CASLDSPSTRGETQYF
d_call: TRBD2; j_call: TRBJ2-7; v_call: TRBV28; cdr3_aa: CASSSPLAGVDEQYF
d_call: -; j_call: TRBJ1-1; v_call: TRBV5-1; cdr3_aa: CASSETGTMNTEAFF
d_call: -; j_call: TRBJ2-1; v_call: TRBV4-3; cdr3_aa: CASSQAGGRRPYNEQFF
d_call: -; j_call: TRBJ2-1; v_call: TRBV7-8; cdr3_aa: CASSLWYDNEQFF
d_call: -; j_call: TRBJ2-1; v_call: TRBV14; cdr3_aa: CASSLHPGGAGYNEQFF
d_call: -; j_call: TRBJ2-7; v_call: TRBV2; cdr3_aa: CASNSPGRERYEQYF
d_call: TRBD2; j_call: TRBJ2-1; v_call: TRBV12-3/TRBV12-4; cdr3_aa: CASSPTSGGADNEQFF
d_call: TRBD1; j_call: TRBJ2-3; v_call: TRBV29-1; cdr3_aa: CSVGQAEYTDTQYF
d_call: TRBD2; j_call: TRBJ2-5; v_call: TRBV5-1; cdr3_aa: CASSLGSGETQYF
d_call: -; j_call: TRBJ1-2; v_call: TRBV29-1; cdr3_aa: CSVSSTGPLYGYTF
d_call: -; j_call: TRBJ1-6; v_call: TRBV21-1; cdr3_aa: CASRPGQPNSPLHF
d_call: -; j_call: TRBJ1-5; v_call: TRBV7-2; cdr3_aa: CASSLEGQFNQPQHF
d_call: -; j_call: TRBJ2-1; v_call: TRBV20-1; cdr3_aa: CSAILAGSYNEQFF
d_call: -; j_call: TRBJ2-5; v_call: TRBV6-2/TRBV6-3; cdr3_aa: CASRLGRETQYF
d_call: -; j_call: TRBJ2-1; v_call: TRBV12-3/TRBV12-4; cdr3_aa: CASSLRTEQFF
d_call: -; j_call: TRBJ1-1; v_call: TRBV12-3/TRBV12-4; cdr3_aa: CASSATGKLELEAFF
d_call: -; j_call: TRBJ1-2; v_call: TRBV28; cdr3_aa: CASSLQRFSGGYTF
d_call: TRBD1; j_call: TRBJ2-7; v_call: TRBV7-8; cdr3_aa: CASSLDIGTGGNEQYF
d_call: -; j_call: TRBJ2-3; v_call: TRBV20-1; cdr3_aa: CSVPGASTDTQYF
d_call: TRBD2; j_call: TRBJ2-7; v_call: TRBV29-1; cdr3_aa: CSVEDLNSGSYEQYF